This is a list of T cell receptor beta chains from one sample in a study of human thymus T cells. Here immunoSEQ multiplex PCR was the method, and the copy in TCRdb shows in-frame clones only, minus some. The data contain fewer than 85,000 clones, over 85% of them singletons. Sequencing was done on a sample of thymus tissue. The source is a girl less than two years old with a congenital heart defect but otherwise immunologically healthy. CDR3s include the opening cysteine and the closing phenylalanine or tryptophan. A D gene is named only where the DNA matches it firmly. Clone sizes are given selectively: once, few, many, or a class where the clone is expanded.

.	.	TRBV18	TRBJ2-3	CASSPPPDTQYF	TGTGCCAGCTCACCGCCTCCAGATACGCAGTATTTT
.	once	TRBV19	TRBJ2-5	CASSIGREGETQYF	TGTGCCAGTAGTATAGGTAGGGAAGGGGAGACCCAGTACTTC
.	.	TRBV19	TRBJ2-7	CASSMAQEDYEQYF	TGTGCCAGTAGTATGGCGCAGGAGGACTACGAGCAGTACTTC
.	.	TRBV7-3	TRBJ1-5	CASTTYRARRPQHF	TGTGCCAGCACCACTTACAGGGCGAGGAGGCCCCAGCATTTT
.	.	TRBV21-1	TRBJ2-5	CASSKAKGGETQYF	TGTGCCAGCAGCAAAGCTAAGGGGGGCGAGACCCAGTACTTC
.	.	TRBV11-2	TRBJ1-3	CASSSEDWQPSGNTIYF	TGTGCCAGCAGCTCGGAAGATTGGCAACCCTCTGGAAACACCATATATTTT
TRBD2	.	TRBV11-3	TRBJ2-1	CASSLARTSGINEQFF	TGTGCCAGCAGCTTAGCCAGGACTAGCGGGATAAATGAGCAGTTCTTC
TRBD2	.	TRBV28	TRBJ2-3	CASSPTGRARDTQYF	TGTGCCAGCAGCCCGACCGGGAGGGCCAGGGATACGCAGTATTTT
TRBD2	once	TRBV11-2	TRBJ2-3	CASSSRTSGSTDTQYF	TGTGCCAGCAGCTCCAGGACTAGCGGGAGTACAGATACGCAGTATTTT
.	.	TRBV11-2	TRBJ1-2	CASSLAATGFYGYTF	TGTGCCAGCAGCTTAGCGGCGACAGGATTCTATGGCTACACCTTC